This T cell receptor beta chain was sequenced during a study of T cell changes during pregnancy in multiple sclerosis. TCRdb keeps only in-frame clones here, not all; method: immunoSEQ multiplex PCR. The table lists about 80,000 clones, about 91% of them singletons. This clone has a single count. Germline loops: CDR1 SGHNT, CDR2 YYREEE (reference sequence). The V end lost 4 bases, the J end lost 2 bases, and 9 bases lay between the germline ends. CDR3 size: 13 residues. The sequence came from a female donor with multiple sclerosis, enrolled in a pregnancy study. J is TRBJ2-5 and V is TRBV5-4; D remains unclear. The source was peripheral blood, collected before pregnancy. CDR3 sequence reads: CASSTRRQETQYF. The CDR3 nucleotides read TGTGCCAGCAGCACACGCCGACAAGAGACCCAGTACTTC.